This TCR beta chain was identified during a study of blood T cell repertoires in COVID-19. In the study overall: From the United States, Italy and Spain came samples of acute and convalescent COVID-19. The cDNA or gDNA used as material had been derived from T cells, B-cell-depleted T cells, or PBMCs.

Original processing methods: Estimation of nucleated cell counts relied on the amplification of reference gene primers. Produced via immunoSEQ multiplex PCR; TCRdb's table is partial and in-frame only. That table furnishes V, J and clone size, whereas the DNA furnished D and trimming. The sample includes 150,000 to 200,000 clones, roughly 80% seen only once; the top ten take roughly 5.1%. This receptor was identified in a young woman with acute or convalescent COVID-19. Sequences were obtained from peripheral blood.

CDR3 sequence reads: CASSSRTVADTGELFF. The CDR3 nucleotides are TGTGCCAGCAGCTCGAGGACAGTGGCGGACACCGGGGAGCTGTTTTTT. This rearrangement joins TRBV5-4 to TRBJ2-2, with D possibly TRBD1 on 6 matching bases. The CDR3 runs 16 residues. V lost 3 bases and J 3 bases, leaving 15 bases between the germline ends. Germline assignment: CDR1 SGHNT and CDR2 YYREEE (reference sequence).